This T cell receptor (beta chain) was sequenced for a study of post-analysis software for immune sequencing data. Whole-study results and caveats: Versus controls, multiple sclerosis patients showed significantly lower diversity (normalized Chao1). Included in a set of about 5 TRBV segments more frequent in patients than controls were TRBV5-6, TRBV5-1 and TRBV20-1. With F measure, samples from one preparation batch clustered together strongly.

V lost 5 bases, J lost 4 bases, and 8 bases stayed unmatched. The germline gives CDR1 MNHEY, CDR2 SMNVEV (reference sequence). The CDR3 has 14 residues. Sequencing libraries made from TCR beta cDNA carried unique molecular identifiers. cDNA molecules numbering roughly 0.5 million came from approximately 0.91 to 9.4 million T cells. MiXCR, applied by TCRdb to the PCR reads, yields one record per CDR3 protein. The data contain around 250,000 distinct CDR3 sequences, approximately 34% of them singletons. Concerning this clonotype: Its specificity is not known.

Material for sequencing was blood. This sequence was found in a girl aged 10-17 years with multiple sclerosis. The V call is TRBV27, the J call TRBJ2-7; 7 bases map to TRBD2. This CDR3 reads CASSRANGRYEQYF. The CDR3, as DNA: TGTGCCAGCAGTAGAGCTAACGGGAGGTACGAGCAGTACTTC.